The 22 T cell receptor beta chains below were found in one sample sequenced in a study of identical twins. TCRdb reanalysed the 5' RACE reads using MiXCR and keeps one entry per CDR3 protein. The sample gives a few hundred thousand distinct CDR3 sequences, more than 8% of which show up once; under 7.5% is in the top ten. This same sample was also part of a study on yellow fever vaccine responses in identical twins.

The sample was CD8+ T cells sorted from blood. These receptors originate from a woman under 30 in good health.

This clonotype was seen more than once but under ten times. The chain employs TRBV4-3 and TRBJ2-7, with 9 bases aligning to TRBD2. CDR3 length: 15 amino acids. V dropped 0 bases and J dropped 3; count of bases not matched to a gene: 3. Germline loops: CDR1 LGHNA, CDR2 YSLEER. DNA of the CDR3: TGCGCCAGCAGCCAAGAGATTAGCGGGGGCTACGAGCAGTACTTC. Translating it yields CASSQEISGGYEQYF.

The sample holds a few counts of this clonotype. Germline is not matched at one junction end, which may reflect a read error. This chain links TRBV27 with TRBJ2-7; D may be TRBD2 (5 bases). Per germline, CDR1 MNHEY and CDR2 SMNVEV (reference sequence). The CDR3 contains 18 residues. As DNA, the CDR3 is TGTGCCAGCAATAACGGGGTGGAAGGGAGATGGACCTCCCACGAGCAGTACTTC. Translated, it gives CASNNGVEGRWTSHEQYF.

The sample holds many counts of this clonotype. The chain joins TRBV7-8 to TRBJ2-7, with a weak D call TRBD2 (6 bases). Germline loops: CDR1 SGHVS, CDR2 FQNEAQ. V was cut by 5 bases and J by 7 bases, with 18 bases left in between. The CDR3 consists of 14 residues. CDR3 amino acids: CASSPLATREEQYF. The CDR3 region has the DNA TGTGCCAGCAGCCCCCTGGCGACTAGAGAGGAGCAGTACTTC.

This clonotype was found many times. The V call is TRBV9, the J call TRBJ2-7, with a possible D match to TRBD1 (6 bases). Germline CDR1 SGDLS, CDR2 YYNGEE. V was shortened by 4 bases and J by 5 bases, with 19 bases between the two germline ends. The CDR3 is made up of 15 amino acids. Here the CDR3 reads CASSPPRGSVDEQYF. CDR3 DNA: TGTGCCAGCAGCCCCCCAAGGGGGTCGGTCGACGAGCAGTACTTC.

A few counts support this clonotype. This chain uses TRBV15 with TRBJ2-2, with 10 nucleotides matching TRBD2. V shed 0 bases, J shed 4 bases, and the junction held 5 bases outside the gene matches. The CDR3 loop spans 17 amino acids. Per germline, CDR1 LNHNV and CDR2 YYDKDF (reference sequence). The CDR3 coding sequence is TGTGCCACCAGCAGAGATAAGGGGACTAGCGTCACCGGGGAGCTGTTTTTT. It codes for CATSRDKGTSVTGELFF.

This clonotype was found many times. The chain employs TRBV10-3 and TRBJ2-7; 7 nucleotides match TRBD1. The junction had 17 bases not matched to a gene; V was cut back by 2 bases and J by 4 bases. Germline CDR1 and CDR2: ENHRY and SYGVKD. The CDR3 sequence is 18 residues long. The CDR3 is CAISEAGTGTEDDYEQYF. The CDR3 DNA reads TGTGCCATCAGTGAGGCTGGGACCGGGACAGAGGACGATTACGAGCAGTACTTC.

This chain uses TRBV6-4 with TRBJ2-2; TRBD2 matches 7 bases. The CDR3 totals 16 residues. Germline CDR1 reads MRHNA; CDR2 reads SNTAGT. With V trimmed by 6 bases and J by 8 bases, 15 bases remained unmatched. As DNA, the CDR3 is TGTGCCAGCAGAACCTCTGGCGGGAGTGACTCAGGGGAGCTGTTTTTT. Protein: CASRTSGGSDSGELFF.

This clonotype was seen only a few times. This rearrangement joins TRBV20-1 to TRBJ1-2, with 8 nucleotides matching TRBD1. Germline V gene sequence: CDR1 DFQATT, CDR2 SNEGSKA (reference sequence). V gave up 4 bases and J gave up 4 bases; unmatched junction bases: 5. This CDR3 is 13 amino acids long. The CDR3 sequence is CSATDQGAYGYTF. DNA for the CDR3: TGCAGTGCTACAGATCAGGGGGCCTATGGCTACACCTTC.

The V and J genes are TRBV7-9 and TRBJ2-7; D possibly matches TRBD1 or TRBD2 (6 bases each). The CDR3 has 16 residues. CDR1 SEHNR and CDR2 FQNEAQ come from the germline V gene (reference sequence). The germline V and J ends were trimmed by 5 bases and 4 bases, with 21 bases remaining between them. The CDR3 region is CASSQTFGLRGYEQYF. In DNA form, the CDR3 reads TGTGCCAGCAGCCAAACCTTTGGACTAAGGGGGTACGAGCAGTACTTC.

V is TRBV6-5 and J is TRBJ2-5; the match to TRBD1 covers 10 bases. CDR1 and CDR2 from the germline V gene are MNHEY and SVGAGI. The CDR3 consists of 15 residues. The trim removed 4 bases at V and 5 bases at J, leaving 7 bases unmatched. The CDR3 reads CASSWGQGQEETQYF. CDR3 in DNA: TGTGCCAGCAGTTGGGGACAGGGGCAGGAGGAGACCCAGTACTTC.

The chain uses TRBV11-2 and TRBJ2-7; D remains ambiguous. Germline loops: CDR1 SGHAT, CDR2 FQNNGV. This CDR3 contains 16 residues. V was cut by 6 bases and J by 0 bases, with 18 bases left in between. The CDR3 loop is CASRPLRRSSSYEQYF. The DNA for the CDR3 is TGTGCCAGCAGACCCCTTCGGCGTTCTAGCTCCTACGAGCAGTACTTC.

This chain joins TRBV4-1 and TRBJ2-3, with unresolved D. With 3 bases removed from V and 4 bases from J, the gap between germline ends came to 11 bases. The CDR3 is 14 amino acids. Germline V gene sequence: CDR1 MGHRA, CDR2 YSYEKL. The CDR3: CASSQFAPADTQYF. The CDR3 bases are TGCGCCAGCAGCCAGTTTGCTCCCGCAGATACGCAGTATTTT.

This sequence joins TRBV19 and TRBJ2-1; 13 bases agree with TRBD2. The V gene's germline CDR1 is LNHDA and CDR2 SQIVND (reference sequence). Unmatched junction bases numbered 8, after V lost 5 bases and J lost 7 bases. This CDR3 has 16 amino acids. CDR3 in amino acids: CASSLTSGRAMNEQFF. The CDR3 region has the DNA TGTGCCAGTAGTCTCACTAGCGGGAGGGCGATGAATGAGCAGTTCTTC.

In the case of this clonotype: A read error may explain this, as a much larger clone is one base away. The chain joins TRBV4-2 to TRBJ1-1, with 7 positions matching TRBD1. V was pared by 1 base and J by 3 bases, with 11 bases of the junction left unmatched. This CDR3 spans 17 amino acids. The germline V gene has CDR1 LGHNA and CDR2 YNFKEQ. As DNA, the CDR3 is TGTGCCAGCAGCCAAGTACCCCAGGGGGTCCCTGACACTGAAGCTTTCTTT. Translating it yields CASSQVPQGVPDTEAFF.

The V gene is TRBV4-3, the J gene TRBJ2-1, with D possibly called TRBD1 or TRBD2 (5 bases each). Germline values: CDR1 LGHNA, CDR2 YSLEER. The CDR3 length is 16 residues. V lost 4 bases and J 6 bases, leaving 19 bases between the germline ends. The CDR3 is CASSRVEPGPGNEQFF. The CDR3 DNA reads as TGCGCCAGCAGCCGCGTCGAACCGGGACCGGGCAATGAGCAGTTCTTC.

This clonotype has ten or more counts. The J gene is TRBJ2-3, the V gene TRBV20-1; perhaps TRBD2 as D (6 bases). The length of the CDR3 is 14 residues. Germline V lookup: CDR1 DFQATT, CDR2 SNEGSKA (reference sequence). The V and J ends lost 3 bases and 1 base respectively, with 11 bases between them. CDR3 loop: CSASPGEGTDTQYF. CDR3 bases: TGCAGTGCTAGCCCCGGGGAGGGCACAGATACGCAGTATTTT.

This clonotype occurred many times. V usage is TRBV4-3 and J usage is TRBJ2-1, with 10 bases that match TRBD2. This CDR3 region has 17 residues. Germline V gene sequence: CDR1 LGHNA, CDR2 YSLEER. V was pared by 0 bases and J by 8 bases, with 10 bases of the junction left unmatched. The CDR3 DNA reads TGCGCCAGCAGCCAAGATTTACCAGCGGGAGGGCCACATGAGCAGTTCTTC. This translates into CASSQDLPAGGPHEQFF.

The CDR3 sequence: CASSQYRIPVTEQFF. The CDR3 nucleotides read TGCGCCAGCAGCCAATACCGGATCCCGGTTACTGAGCAGTTCTTC. The V call is TRBV4-3, the J call TRBJ2-1; no reliable D call. Germline V CDR1 and CDR2: LGHNA, YSLEER. This CDR3 is 15 amino acids long. V was clipped by 2 bases and J by 9 bases, with 17 bases between them.

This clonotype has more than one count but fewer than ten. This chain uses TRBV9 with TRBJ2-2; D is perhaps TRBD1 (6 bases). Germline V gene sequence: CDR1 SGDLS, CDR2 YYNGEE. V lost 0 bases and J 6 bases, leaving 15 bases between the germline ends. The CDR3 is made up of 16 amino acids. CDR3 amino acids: CASSVGSTGFSGELFF. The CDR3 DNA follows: TGTGCCAGCAGCGTAGGGAGCACAGGGTTCTCCGGGGAGCTGTTTTTT.

The CDR3 DNA reads as TGTGCCATCGACCGGACTGGAAAGGGGGAGCTGTTTTTT. Translation: CAIDRTGKGELFF. The chain carries TRBV7-9 and TRBJ2-2; tentatively, D is TRBD2 (5 bases). The CDR3 length is 13 residues. Looked up from germline, CDR1 is SEHNR and CDR2 is FQNEAQ (reference sequence). V was trimmed by 10 bases and J by 8 bases, leaving 17 bases between them.

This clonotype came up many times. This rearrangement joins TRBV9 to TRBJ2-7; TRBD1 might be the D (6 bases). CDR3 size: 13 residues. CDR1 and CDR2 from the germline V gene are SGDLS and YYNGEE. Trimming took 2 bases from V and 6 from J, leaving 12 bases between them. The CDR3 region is CASSVGDNSEQYF. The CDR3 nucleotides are TGTGCCAGCAGCGTGGGGGACAATAGCGAGCAGTACTTC. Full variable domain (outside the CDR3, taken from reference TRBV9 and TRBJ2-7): DSGVTQTPKHLITATGQRVTLRCSPRSGDLSVYWYQQSLDQGLQFLIQYYNGEERAKGNILERFSAQQFPDLHSELNLSSLELGDSALYFCASSVGDNSEQYFGPGTRLTVT.

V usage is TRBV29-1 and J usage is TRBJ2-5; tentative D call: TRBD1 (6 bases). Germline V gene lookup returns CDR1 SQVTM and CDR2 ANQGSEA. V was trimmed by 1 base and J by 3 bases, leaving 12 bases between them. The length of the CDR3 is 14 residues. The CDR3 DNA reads TGCAGCGTTGAAGGGGTTGAGGGGGAAGAGACCCAGTACTTC. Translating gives CSVEGVEGEETQYF.